This TCR beta chain was obtained from a study of response to subunit inactivated influenza vaccine. Overall study results and limits: It was suggested by the authors that few new T cells are recruited by each seasonal influenza vaccination.

The junction had 7 bases not matched to a gene; V was cut back by 1 base and J by 2 bases. This CDR3 region has 15 residues. The germline V gene has CDR1 SQVTM and CDR2 ANQGSEA. This clonotype has just a few counts. Its antigen is undetermined. TCRdb itself ran the RT-PCR reads through MiXCR, one entry per CDR3 protein. Among more than 700,000 distinct CDR3 sequences, 21% were seen once, and the ten largest hold around 9.6%. The sample was PBMCs from blood, taken 5 days after vaccination. The gene calls are TRBV29-1 and TRBJ2-7, with 8 bases identical to TRBD2. The sequence derives from a man aged 45 to 65 who received an inactivated influenza vaccine. The CDR3 nucleotides read TGCAGCGTTGAAGGTAGAAGCGGGAGTACCTACGAGCAGTACTTC. Protein: CSVEGRSGSTYEQYF.